Listed below are T cell receptor beta chains from one sample, sequenced in a study of T-cell reconstitution after alpha-beta-depleted transplantation in children. TCRdb independently ran MiXCR on the PCR reads; one entry per CDR3 protein. Of about 72,000 distinct CDR3 sequences listed, about 7% are singletons. The material was PBMCs from the stem cell graft donor, obtained from the stem cell graft. These receptors were obtained from a human donor who donated a stem cell graft to a child with acute lymphoblastic leukemia. Each CDR3 is given with its conserved first and last residue. Each record gives: J gene, V gene, D gene, clone size, CDR3 protein, CDR3 DNA. A D gene is named only where the DNA matches it firmly. The size entry is marked missing in some rows and otherwise reads once, few, many or a size class.

TRBJ2-1 | TRBV4-1 | - | many | CASSQVTVTYNEQFF | TGCGCCAGCAGCCAAGTAACAGTGACCTACAATGAGCAGTTCTTC
TRBJ1-2 | TRBV18 | - | many | CASSPPWRRGGSGGYTF | TGTGCCAGCTCACCGCCTTGGAGAAGGGGCGGTTCTGGTGGCTACACCTTC
TRBJ2-1 | TRBV19 | TRBD2 | few | CASSHTSGRLPNEQFF | TGTGCCAGTAGTCATACTAGCGGGAGGCTCCCCAATGAGCAGTTCTTC
TRBJ1-1 | TRBV19 | TRBD1 | many | CASSNPYRGRTEAFF | TGTGCCAGTAGTAACCCCTACAGGGGGAGAACTGAAGCTTTCTTT
TRBJ2-7 | TRBV5-5 | TRBD2 | many | CASSLGTSGGYEQYF | TGTGCCAGCAGCTTGGGTACTAGCGGGGGCTACGAGCAGTACTTC
TRBJ2-1 | TRBV19 | TRBD1 | many | CASKETDRGYNEQFF | TGTGCCAGTAAGGAAACCGACAGGGGTTACAATGAGCAGTTCTTC
TRBJ1-5 | TRBV4-3 | - | many | CASSQERTPGPQHF | TGCGCCAGCAGCCAAGAACGTACCCCGGGGCCCCAGCATTTT
TRBJ2-3 | TRBV6-2/TRBV6-3 | - | - | CASCLGTWDTQYF | TGTGCCAGCTGTCTTGGCACATGGGATACGCAGTATTTT
TRBJ2-3 | TRBV7-8 | TRBD2 | many | CASSRAGESTDTQYF | TGTGCCAGCTCCCGAGCGGGAGAAAGCACAGATACGCAGTATTTT
TRBJ2-7 | TRBV12-3/TRBV12-4 | - | many | CASSPRVRENYEQYF | TGTGCCAGCAGTCCCAGGGTCCGGGAGAACTACGAGCAGTACTTC
TRBJ1-4 | TRBV12-3/TRBV12-4 | - | many | CASSLSSWEEKLFF | TGTGCCAGCAGTTTATCCTCGTGGGAAGAAAAACTGTTTTTT
TRBJ2-3 | TRBV4-2 | TRBD2 | few | CASSQVVAGLGTDTQYF | TGTGCCAGCAGCCAAGTGGTAGCGGGACTTGGCACAGATACGCAGTATTTT
TRBJ2-5 | TRBV6-1 | - | - | CASTEIEETQYF | TGTGCCAGCACCGAGATAGAGGAGACCCAGTACTTC
TRBJ1-1 | TRBV29-1 | - | many | CSVAGRNTEAFF | TGCAGCGTTGCAGGGAGAAACACTGAAGCTTTCTTT
TRBJ2-1 | TRBV10-3 | TRBD2 | few | CAISGLAGNNEQFF | TGTGCCATCAGTGGGCTAGCGGGGAACAATGAGCAGTTCTTC
TRBJ1-5 | TRBV27 | - | many | CASSKDRTEPYQPQHF | TGTGCCAGCAGTAAAGACCGCACCGAACCGTATCAGCCCCAGCATTTT
TRBJ1-2 | TRBV20-1 | - | - | CSASAGNGYTF | TGCAGTGCTAGCGCGGGAAATGGCTACACCTTC
TRBJ2-7 | TRBV6-1 | - | many | CASSKNWGGQFEQYF | TGTGCCAGCAGTAAGAACTGGGGGGGCCAATTCGAGCAGTACTTC
TRBJ1-5 | TRBV20-1 | TRBD1 | many | CSAPRQGSNQPQHF | TGCAGTGCTCCAAGACAGGGTAGCAATCAGCCCCAGCATTTT
TRBJ2-3 | TRBV7-8 | TRBD2 | few | CASSSRTSGTSTDTQYF | TGTGCCAGCAGCTCGAGGACTAGCGGTACTAGCACAGATACGCAGTATTTT
TRBJ1-5 | TRBV11-2 | - | many | CASSPLSGGNQPQHF | TGTGCCAGCAGCCCCCTTTCTGGAGGCAATCAGCCCCAGCATTTT
TRBJ2-3 | TRBV24-1 | - | many | CATSGRQSLGADTQYF | TGTGCCACCAGTGGGCGACAGTCCTTGGGGGCAGATACGCAGTATTTT
TRBJ2-5 | TRBV24-1 | TRBD1 | few | CATSDQGQGGLETQYF | TGTGCCACCAGTGACCAAGGACAGGGAGGATTGGAGACCCAGTACTTC
TRBJ1-2 | TRBV11-2 | - | many | CATTVAARNYGYTF | TGTGCCACCACAGTGGCAGCCCGTAACTATGGCTACACCTTC
TRBJ2-3 | TRBV12-3/TRBV12-4 | TRBD2 | - | CAFRRLSGLISSTDTQYF | TGTGCCTTCAGACGTTTGTCGGGACTAATCTCTAGCACAGATACGCAGTATTTT
TRBJ1-1 | TRBV27 | - | many | CASSLSYKGVTEAFF | TGTGCCAGCAGTTTATCGTATAAGGGGGTCACTGAAGCTTTCTTT
TRBJ2-1 | TRBV5-1 | - | many | CASKYGGSYNEQFF | TGCGCCAGCAAATACGGGGGTTCATACAATGAGCAGTTCTTC
TRBJ2-7 | TRBV7-9 | - | few | CASSSTGFYEQYF | TGTGCCAGCAGCTCGACAGGTTTCTACGAGCAGTACTTC
TRBJ2-1 | TRBV28 | - | many | CASSSPKHNEQFF | TGTGCCAGCAGTTCCCCGAAGCATAATGAGCAGTTCTTC
TRBJ2-7 | TRBV5-4 | TRBD2 | - | CASSWEGFEQYF | TGTGCCAGCAGCTGGGAGGGGTTCGAGCAGTACTTC
TRBJ2-7 | TRBV9 | - | once | CARSLTEGEQYF | TGTGCCAGAAGCCTGACAGAAGGCGAGCAGTACTTC
TRBJ2-2 | TRBV7-3 | TRBD2 | many | CASSLTASGSNTGELFF | TGTGCCAGCAGCTTAACGGCTAGCGGGTCGAACACCGGGGAGCTGTTTTTT
TRBJ1-1 | TRBV10-3 | - | few | CAISESGRNTEAFF | TGTGCCATCAGTGAGTCTGGTCGGAACACTGAAGCTTTCTTT
TRBJ2-7 | TRBV20-1 | TRBD2 | many | CSARGKTYWNITSGGYEQYF | TGCAGTGCTAGAGGCAAGACCTACTGGAACATCACTAGCGGGGGGTACGAGCAGTACTTC
TRBJ2-1 | TRBV6-6 | TRBD1 | few | CASRPHGQGTDNEQFF | TGTGCCAGCAGACCGCACGGACAGGGTACCGACAATGAGCAGTTCTTC
TRBJ1-1 | TRBV7-9 | - | few | CASSLGGTERMNTEAFF | TGTGCCAGCAGCTTAGGAGGGACCGAGAGAATGAACACTGAAGCTTTCTTT
TRBJ1-1 | TRBV6-1 | TRBD1 | few | CASSEQADRAKAFF | TGTGCCAGCAGTGAACAAGCAGACAGGGCGAAAGCTTTCTTT
TRBJ1-5 | TRBV7-2 | TRBD1 | few | CASSLADRDRGSQPQHF | TGTGCCAGCAGCTTAGCTGACCGGGACAGGGGAAGTCAGCCCCAGCATTTT
TRBJ2-3 | TRBV18 | - | - | CASSPQGIVTDTQYF | TGTGCCAGCTCACCACAGGGAATCGTGACAGATACGCAGTATTTT
TRBJ1-4 | TRBV12-3/TRBV12-4 | - | many | CASSRPATNEKLFF | TGTGCCAGCAGCCGCCCCGCAACTAATGAAAAACTGTTTTTT
TRBJ2-1 | TRBV2 | TRBD2 | few | CASTGREYSGEQFF | TGTGCCAGCACGGGGCGGGAGTATTCTGGTGAGCAGTTCTTC
TRBJ1-6 | TRBV4-1 | TRBD1 | many | CASSQEGPGGAYNSPLHF | TGCGCCAGCAGCCAAGAGGGTCCAGGGGGTGCCTATAATTCACCCCTCCACTTT
TRBJ1-5 | TRBV7-6 | - | - | CASSRGGNQPQHF | TGTGCCAGCAGCAGAGGGGGAAATCAGCCCCAGCATTTT
TRBJ2-7 | TRBV19 | - | many | CASSIKVDQAYEQYF | TGTGCCAGTAGTATAAAAGTGGACCAGGCCTACGAGCAGTACTTC
TRBJ2-7 | TRBV14 | - | many | CASRRGAAPLNEQYF | TGTGCCAGCAGACGCGGGGCGGCCCCCTTAAACGAGCAGTACTTC